This T cell receptor beta chain originates from a study of blood T cell dynamics during melanoma immunotherapy. Across the whole study: First-line therapy was either pembrolizumab or nivolumab with ipilimumab for metastatic melanoma. The study's findings and limits: Unlike progressors, later disease-control patients had W3 repertoires gaining clonality or diversity. Whether repertoire-driving clones were melanoma-specific could not be determined.

A note on this clone: Its antigen is currently unknown.

The germline gives CDR1 SGHDT, CDR2 YYEEEE. The CDR3 is 13 amino acids. V lost 5 bases and J 1 base, leaving 9 bases between the germline ends. The table came from immunoSEQ multiplex PCR; TCRdb's copy has only in-frame clones and leaves some out. The repertoire holds roughly 15,000 clones, with over 75% as singletons. Time point given: pre-treatment baseline. At 12 weeks after first infusion, RECIST 1.1 defined response for most patients. The sequencing here drew on blood, taken from a patient treated with checkpoint blockade. V usage is TRBV5-6 and J usage is TRBJ1-1; D might be TRBD1 (5 bases). This receptor was identified in a human donor with melanoma. CDR3 residues: CASRLGQNTEAFF. In DNA form, the CDR3 reads TGTGCCAGCAGATTAGGACAGAACACTGAAGCTTTCTTT.